This T cell receptor beta chain was recovered during a study of shared clonotypes between healthy human individuals. Study outcomes and limitations: Only blood was sampled, and tissue TCR repertoires likely differ from blood ones. Across subsets, estimated richness was generally greater for naive than for memory populations.

Trimming removed 4 bases at V and 0 bases at J, with 18 bases between. The germline gives CDR1 SEHNR, CDR2 FQNEAQ (reference sequence). This CDR3 contains 17 residues. Worth noting for this clone: Its antigen is as yet unknown.

Each subset's genomic DNA was shared equally among a number of immunoSEQ plates. Profiling relied on immunoSEQ multiplex PCR, and the TCRdb table lists in-frame clones only, not all of them. The top ten hold about 0.064% of the sample, which has more than 400,000 clones, 90% to 97% seen once. The sequenced sample consisted of naive CD4+ T cells sorted from blood. Subset denoted: CD45RA+ positively selected. The rearrangement links TRBV7-9 to TRBJ1-2, with D perhaps TRBD1 (6 bases). This receptor was obtained from a woman aged 25 to 39 in good health. For the CDR3, the DNA is TGTGCCAGCAGCTGGGGGGGCGCGGGACACCCTAACTATGGCTACACCTTC. Protein product: CASSWGGAGHPNYGYTF.